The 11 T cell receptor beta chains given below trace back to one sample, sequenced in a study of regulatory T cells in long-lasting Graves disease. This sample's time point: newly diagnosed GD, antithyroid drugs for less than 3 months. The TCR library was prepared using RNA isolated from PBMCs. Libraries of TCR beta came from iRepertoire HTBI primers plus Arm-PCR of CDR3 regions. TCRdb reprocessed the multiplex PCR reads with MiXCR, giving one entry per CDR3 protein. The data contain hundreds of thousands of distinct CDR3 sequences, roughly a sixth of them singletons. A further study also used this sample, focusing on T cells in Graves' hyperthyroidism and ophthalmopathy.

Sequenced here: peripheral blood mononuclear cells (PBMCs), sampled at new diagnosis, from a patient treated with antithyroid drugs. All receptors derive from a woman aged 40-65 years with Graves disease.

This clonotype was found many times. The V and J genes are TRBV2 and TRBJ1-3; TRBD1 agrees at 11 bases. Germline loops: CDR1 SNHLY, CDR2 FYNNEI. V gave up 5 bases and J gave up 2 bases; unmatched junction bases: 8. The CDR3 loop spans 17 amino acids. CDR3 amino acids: CASSSGTGGITGNTIYF. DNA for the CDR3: TGTGCCAGCAGTTCCGGGACAGGGGGAATAACTGGAAACACCATATATTTT.

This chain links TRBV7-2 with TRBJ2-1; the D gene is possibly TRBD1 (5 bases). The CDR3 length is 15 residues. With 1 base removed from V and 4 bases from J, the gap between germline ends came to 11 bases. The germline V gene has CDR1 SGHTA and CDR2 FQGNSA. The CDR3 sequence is CASSLVSTAYNEQFF. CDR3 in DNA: TGTGCCAGCAGCTTAGTTTCGACAGCTTACAATGAGCAGTTCTTC.

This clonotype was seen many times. The CDR3 reads CSVESEGGQNYEQYF. The CDR3 DNA reads as TGCAGCGTTGAATCCGAAGGCGGGCAGAACTACGAGCAGTACTTC. The V and J genes are TRBV29-1 and TRBJ2-7, with a weak D call TRBD2 (5 bases). V was trimmed by 2 bases and J by 3 bases, leaving 17 bases between them. The CDR3 is 15 amino acids. The germline V gene encodes CDR1 SQVTM and CDR2 ANQGSEA.

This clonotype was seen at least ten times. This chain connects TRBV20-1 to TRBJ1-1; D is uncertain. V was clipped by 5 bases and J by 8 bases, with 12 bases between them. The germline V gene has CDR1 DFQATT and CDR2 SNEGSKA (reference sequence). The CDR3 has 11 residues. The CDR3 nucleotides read TGCAGTGCTCGTTGGAGGCAGGAAGCTTTCTTT. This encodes CSARWRQEAFF.

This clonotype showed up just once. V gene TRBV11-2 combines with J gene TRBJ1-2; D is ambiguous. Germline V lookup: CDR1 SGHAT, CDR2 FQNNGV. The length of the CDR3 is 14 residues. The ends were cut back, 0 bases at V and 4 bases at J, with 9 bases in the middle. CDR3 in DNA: TGTGCCAGCAGCTTAGAACTGGATGGCTATGGCTACACCTTC. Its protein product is CASSLELDGYGYTF. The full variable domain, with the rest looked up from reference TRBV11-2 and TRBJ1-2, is EAGVAQSPRYKIIEKRQSVAFWCNPISGHATLYWYQQILGQGPKLLIQFQNNGVVDDSQLPKDRFSAERLKGVDSTLKIQPAKLEDSAVYLCASSLELDGYGYTFGSGTRLTVV.

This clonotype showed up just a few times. The CDR3 nucleotides read TGCGCCAGCAGCCAACAAGCCATAGGGCCCCAGCATTTT. Protein product: CASSQQAIGPQHF. V is TRBV4-1 and J is TRBJ1-5; the D is unclear. Germline V gene data show CDR1 as MGHRA and CDR2 as YSYEKL. V lost 2 bases and J 9 bases, leaving 11 bases between the germline ends. The CDR3 is 13 amino acids.

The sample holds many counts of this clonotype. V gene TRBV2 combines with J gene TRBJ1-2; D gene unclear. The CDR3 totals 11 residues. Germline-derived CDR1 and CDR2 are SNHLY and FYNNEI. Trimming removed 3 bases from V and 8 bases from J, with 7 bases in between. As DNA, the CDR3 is TGTGCCAGCAGTGAGTTTCGCGGCTACACCTTC. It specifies CASSEFRGYTF.

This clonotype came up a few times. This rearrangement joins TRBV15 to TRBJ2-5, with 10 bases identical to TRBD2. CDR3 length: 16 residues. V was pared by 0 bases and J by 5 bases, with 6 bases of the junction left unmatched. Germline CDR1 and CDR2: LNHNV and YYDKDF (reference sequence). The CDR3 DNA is TGTGCCACCAGCAGAGACAGCGGGGGGGCCTGGGAGACCCAGTACTTC. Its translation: CATSRDSGGAWETQYF.

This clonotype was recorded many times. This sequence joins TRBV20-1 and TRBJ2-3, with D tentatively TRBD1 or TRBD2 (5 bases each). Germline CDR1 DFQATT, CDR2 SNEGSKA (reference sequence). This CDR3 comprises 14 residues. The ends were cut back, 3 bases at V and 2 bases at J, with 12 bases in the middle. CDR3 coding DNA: TGCAGTGCTAGGGGACGGGTTTACACAGATACGCAGTATTTT. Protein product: CSARGRVYTDTQYF.

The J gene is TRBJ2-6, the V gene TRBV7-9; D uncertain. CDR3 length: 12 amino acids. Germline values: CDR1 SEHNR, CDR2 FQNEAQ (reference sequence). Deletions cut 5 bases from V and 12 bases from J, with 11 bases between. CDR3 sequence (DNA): TGTGCCAGCAGCGACCCCTTAGGCGTCCTGACTTTC. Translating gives CASSDPLGVLTF.

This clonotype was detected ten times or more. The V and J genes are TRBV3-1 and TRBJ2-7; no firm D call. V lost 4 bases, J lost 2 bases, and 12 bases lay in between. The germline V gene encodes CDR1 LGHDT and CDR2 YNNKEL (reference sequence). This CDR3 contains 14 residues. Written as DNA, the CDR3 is TGTGCCAGCAGCCCGTTCACGGCAACCTACGAGCAGTACTTC. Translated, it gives CASSPFTATYEQYF.